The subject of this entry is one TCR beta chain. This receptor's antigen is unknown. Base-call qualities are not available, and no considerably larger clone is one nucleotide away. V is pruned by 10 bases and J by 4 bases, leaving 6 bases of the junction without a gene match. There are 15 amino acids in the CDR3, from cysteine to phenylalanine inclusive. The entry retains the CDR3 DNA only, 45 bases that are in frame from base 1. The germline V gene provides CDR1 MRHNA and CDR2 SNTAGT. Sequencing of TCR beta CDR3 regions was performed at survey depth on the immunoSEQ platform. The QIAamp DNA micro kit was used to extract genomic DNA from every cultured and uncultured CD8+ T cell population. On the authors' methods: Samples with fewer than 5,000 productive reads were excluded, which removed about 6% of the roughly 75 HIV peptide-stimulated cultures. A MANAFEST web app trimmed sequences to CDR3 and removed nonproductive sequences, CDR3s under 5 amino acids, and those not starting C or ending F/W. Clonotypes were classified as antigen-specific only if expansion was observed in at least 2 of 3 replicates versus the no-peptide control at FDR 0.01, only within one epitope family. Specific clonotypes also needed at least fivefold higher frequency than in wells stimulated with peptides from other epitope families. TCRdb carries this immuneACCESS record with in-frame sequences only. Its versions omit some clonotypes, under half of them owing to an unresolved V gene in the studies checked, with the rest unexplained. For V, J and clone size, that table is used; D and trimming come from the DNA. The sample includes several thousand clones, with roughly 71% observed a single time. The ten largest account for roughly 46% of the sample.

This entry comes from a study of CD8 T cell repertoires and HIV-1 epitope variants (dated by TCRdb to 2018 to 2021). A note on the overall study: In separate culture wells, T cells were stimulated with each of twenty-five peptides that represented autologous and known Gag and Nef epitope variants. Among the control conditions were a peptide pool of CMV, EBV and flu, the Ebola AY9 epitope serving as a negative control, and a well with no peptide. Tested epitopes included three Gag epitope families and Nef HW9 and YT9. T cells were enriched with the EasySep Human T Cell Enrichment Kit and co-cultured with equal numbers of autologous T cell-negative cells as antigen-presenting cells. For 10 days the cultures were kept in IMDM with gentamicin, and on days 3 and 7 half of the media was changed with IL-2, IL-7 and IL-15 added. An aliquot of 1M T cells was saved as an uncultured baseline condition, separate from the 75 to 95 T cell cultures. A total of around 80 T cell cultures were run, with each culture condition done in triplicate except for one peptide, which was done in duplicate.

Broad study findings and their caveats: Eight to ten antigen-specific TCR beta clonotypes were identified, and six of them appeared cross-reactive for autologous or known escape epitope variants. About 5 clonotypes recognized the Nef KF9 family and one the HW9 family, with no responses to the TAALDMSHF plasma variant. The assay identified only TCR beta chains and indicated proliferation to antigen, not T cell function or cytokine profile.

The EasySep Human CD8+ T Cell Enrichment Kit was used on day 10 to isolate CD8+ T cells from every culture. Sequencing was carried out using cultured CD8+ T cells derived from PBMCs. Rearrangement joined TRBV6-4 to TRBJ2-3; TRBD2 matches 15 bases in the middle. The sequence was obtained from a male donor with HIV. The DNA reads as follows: TGTGCCACCCGGACTAGCGGGAGGGGCGCAGATACGCAGTATTTT. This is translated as CATRTSGRGADTQYF.